These 30 T cell receptor beta chains originate from one sample sequenced in a study of graft-versus-host responses after intestinal transplantation. Sequencing used immunoSEQ multiplex PCR; TCRdb keeps in-frame clones, though not all of them. The sample includes tens of thousands of clones, around 92% of them seen just once. This sample comprised PBMCs, obtained 98 days after intestinal transplantation. Source of these receptors: a human patient who received an intestinal transplant, so some T cells may come from the graft donor.

The chain carries TRBV5-1 and TRBJ2-5, with 9 bases aligning to TRBD1. In germline, CDR1 is SGHRS, CDR2 YFSETQ. The V and J ends lost 4 bases and 3 bases, in that order; junction bases with no gene match: 1. This CDR3 spans 13 amino acids. The CDR3 protein is CASSRTGEETQYF. For the CDR3, the DNA is TGCGCCAGCAGCCGGACAGGGGAAGAGACCCAGTACTTC.

The V and J genes are TRBV9 and TRBJ2-7; a possible D gene is TRBD2 (7 bases). The germline V gene encodes CDR1 SGDLS and CDR2 YYNGEE. Trimming shortened V by 4 bases and J by 3 bases, and 17 bases separated the two germline ends. CDR3 size: 15 residues. CDR3 region: CASSPLGGLVYEQYF. The DNA of the CDR3 is TGTGCCAGCAGCCCCCTCGGGGGGCTCGTCTACGAGCAGTACTTC.

This chain connects TRBV27 to TRBJ2-7, with D hard to call. Per germline, CDR1 MNHEY and CDR2 SMNVEV (reference sequence). Trimming left V 1 base short and J 4 bases short, with 11 bases between. This CDR3 is built from 14 residues. DNA of the CDR3: TGTGCCAGCAGTTTATTGGGCAGGCTTTACGAGCAGTACTTC. It specifies CASSLLGRLYEQYF.

This sequence joins TRBV5-4 and TRBJ2-7; possibly TRBD1 for D (6 bases). This CDR3 comprises 13 residues. The ends were cut back, 4 bases at V and 3 bases at J, with 11 bases in the middle. The germline CDR1 and CDR2 sequences are SGHNT and YYREEE (reference sequence). DNA of the CDR3: TGTGCCAGCAGCCCAGGACAGATCTACGAGCAGTACTTC. Protein product: CASSPGQIYEQYF. Complete variable domain (other parts from reference TRBV5-4 and TRBJ2-7): ETGVTQSPTHLIKTRGQQVTLRCSSQSGHNTVSWYQQALGQGPQFIFQYYREEENGRGNFPPRFSGLQFPNYSSELNVNALELDDSALYLCASSPGQIYEQYFGPGTRLTVT.

This clone was recorded only once. V usage is TRBV5-1 and J usage is TRBJ2-5; D unclear. The CDR3 has 12 amino acids. The V end was cut by 4 bases, the J end by 0 bases, with 4 bases between. Germline CDR1 reads SGHRS; CDR2 reads YFSETQ. The CDR3 reads CASSLDQETQYF. The CDR3 coding sequence is TGCGCCAGCAGCCTCGACCAAGAGACCCAGTACTTC.

This chain joins TRBV19 and TRBJ2-3; D is unresolved. The CDR3 is 16 amino acids. From germline, CDR1 is LNHDA and CDR2 SQIVND (reference sequence). Trimming took off 3 bases at V and 5 bases at J, with 18 bases between the two ends. CDR3 loop: CASSIVRTTIGDTQYF. In DNA, the CDR3 is TGTGCCAGTAGTATTGTCCGGACCACTATAGGAGATACGCAGTATTTT.

As regards this clone: At the DNA level, this CDR3 is encoded by other sequences in the same sample as well. This sequence joins TRBV27 and TRBJ2-5; D is perhaps TRBD2 (7 bases). Per the germline V gene, CDR1 is MNHEY and CDR2 is SMNVEV (reference sequence). This CDR3 region has 16 residues. The germline V and J ends were trimmed by 2 bases and 7 bases, with 20 bases remaining between them. The CDR3 DNA is TGTGCCAGCAGTTTACTTTTAGGGGGGGGTCGGGGGACCCAGTACTTC. Translation gives CASSLLLGGGRGTQYF.

The CDR3 sequence: CASSLQFSYEQYF. CDR3 nucleotide sequence: TGCGCCAGCAGCTTGCAGTTCTCCTACGAGCAGTACTTC. This rearrangement joins TRBV5-1 to TRBJ2-7; D is uncertain. With 1 base removed from V and 0 bases from J, the gap between germline ends came to 5 bases. The CDR3 is 13 amino acids. CDR1 and CDR2 from the germline V gene are SGHRS and YFSETQ. Variable domain in full (rest from reference TRBV5-1 and TRBJ2-7): KAGVTQTPRYLIKTRGQQVTLSCSPISGHRSVSWYQQTPGQGLQFLFEYFSETQRNKGNFPGRFSGRQFSNSRSEMNVSTLELGDSALYLCASSLQFSYEQYFGPGTRLTVT.

The chain is built from TRBV4-2 and TRBJ2-7; TRBD2 agrees at 11 bases. The germline V gene has CDR1 LGHNA and CDR2 YNFKEQ. This CDR3 is 17 amino acids long. The V and J ends lost 5 bases and 0 bases, in that order; junction bases with no gene match: 9. CDR3 residues: CASSYGGGLADSYEQYF. CDR3 in DNA: TGTGCCAGCAGCTATGGGGGGGGACTAGCGGACTCCTACGAGCAGTACTTC.

This clone has only one observation. The J gene is TRBJ2-7, the V gene TRBV27; maybe TRBD2 (6 bases). Trimming removed 5 bases at V and 2 bases at J, with 16 bases between. The CDR3 loop spans 15 amino acids. Looked up from germline, CDR1 is MNHEY and CDR2 is SMNVEV (reference sequence). CDR3 in amino acids: CASSAGPSGTYEQYF. DNA for the CDR3: TGTGCCAGCAGTGCGGGGCCTTCCGGCACCTACGAGCAGTACTTC.

The V gene is TRBV7-2, the J gene TRBJ2-6; TRBD1 matches 7 bases. CDR3 size: 17 residues. Per germline, CDR1 SGHTA and CDR2 FQGNSA. V gave up 3 bases and J gave up 0 bases; unmatched junction bases: 5. CDR3 in amino acids: CASSLAYRGSGANVLTF. The CDR3 region has the DNA TGTGCCAGCAGCTTGGCCTACAGGGGCTCTGGGGCCAACGTCCTGACTTTC. Based on the CDR3 plus reference TRBV7-2 and TRBJ2-6, the full variable domain is GAGVSQSPSNKVTEKGKDVELRCDPISGHTALYWYRQSLGQGLEFLIYFQGNSAPDKSGLPSDRFSAERTGGSVSTLTIQRTQQEDSAVYLCASSLAYRGSGANVLTFGAGSRLTVL.

The chain has TRBV9 and TRBJ1-2, with unresolved D. This CDR3 comprises 12 residues. V lost 7 bases to trimming and J lost 7 bases, with 14 bases between them. In germline, CDR1 is SGDLS, CDR2 YYNGEE. CDR3: CASSSSAAGYTF. CDR3 nucleotides: TGTGCCAGCTCAAGTTCCGCGGCTGGCTACACCTTC.

V is TRBV10-3 and J is TRBJ2-7; no firm D call. Deletions cut 2 bases from V and 5 bases from J, with 16 bases between. Per the germline V gene, CDR1 is ENHRY and CDR2 is SYGVKD. The CDR3 spans 15 residues. CDR3 bases: TGTGCCATCAGTGAGAGTTTGCTAGTTCGAAACGAGCAGTACTTC. It specifies CAISESLLVRNEQYF.

The chain joins TRBV18 to TRBJ1-1; D unclear. CDR1 and CDR2 (germline): KGHSH, LQKENI. Trimming pared 0 bases from V and 1 base from J, leaving 6 bases between. The length of the CDR3 is 14 residues. The chain's CDR3 is CASSPPQTNTEAFF. CDR3 sequence (DNA): TGTGCCAGCTCACCACCCCAAACGAACACTGAAGCTTTCTTT. Together with reference TRBV18 and TRBJ1-1, the CDR3 gives the full variable domain: NAGVMQNPRHLVRRRGQEARLRCSPMKGHSHVYWYRQLPEEGLKFMVYLQKENIIDESGMPKERFSAEFPKEGPSILRIQQVVRGDSAAYFCASSPPQTNTEAFFGQGTRLTVV.

A remark on this clone: One junction end disagrees with the germline gene, perhaps due to a read error. V gene TRBV7-7 combines with J gene TRBJ2-5; no reliable D call. Germline loops: CDR1 SSHAT, CDR2 FNYEAQ (reference sequence). This CDR3 is built from 13 residues. This CDR3 reads CASSLRLWETQYF. In DNA, the CDR3 is TGTGCTAGCAGCTTACGGTTATGGGAGACCCAGTACTTC.

The V and J genes are TRBV9 and TRBJ1-2, with D uncertain. Germline V gene data show CDR1 as SGDLS and CDR2 as YYNGEE. The CDR3 totals 12 residues. The V end was cut by 3 bases, the J end by 5 bases, with 8 bases between. The CDR3 loop is CASSATEYGYTF. The CDR3 nucleotides are TGTGCCAGCAGCGCGACGGAGTATGGCTACACCTTC.

Details on this clone: One end of the junction varies from germline; a read error may be responsible. The sample has other DNA sequences that encode this CDR3 too. The genes are TRBV5-4 and TRBJ2-2, with 8 bases lining up with TRBD2. This CDR3 region has 17 residues. Germline lookup yields CDR1 SGHNT and CDR2 YYREEE (reference sequence). The CDR3 is CASSLEIAGSGTGELFF. CDR3 DNA sequence: TGTGCCAGCAGCTTGGAAATAGCGGGAAGCGGGACCGGGGAACTGTTTTTT.

J is TRBJ1-3 and V is TRBV2; 7 bases are a match to TRBD1. The germline CDR1 and CDR2 sequences are SNHLY and FYNNEI. V shed 6 bases, J shed 0 bases, and the junction held 5 bases outside the gene matches. CDR3 size: 15 residues. CDR3 DNA sequence: TGTGCCAGCAGAGCTACAGGGGCCTCTGGAAACACCATATATTTT. It translates to CASRATGASGNTIYF. Drawing the rest from reference TRBV2 and TRBJ1-3, the complete variable domain is EPEVTQTPSHQVTQMGQEVILRCVPISNHLYFYWYRQILGQKVEFLVSFYNNEISEKSEIFDDQFSVERPDGSNFTLKIRSTKLEDSAMYFCASRATGASGNTIYFGEGSWLTVV.

J is TRBJ2-2 and V is TRBV5-5; tentatively, D is TRBD1 or TRBD2 (5 bases each). Trimming stripped 5 bases from V and 7 bases from J, with 15 bases between. The V gene's germline CDR1 is SGHKS and CDR2 YYEKEE (reference sequence). CDR3 length: 14 residues. The CDR3 DNA is TGTGCCAGCAGTTATAAGAGGGGTAGCGGGGAGCTGTTTTTT. Translating gives CASSYKRGSGELFF.

J is TRBJ2-5 and V is TRBV2; D is ambiguous. CDR3 size: 15 residues. CDR1 SNHLY and CDR2 FYNNEI come from the germline V gene. Trimming took 2 bases from V and 5 from J, leaving 15 bases between them. DNA for the CDR3: TGTGCCAGCAGTGAATTCAGCACCCTGGGGGAGACCCAGTACTTC. Translation: CASSEFSTLGETQYF. Looking up the rest from reference TRBV2 and TRBJ2-5 gives the full variable domain: EPEVTQTPSHQVTQMGQEVILRCVPISNHLYFYWYRQILGQKVEFLVSFYNNEISEKSEIFDDQFSVERPDGSNFTLKIRSTKLEDSAMYFCASSEFSTLGETQYFGPGTRLLVL.

This clone is a singleton in its sample. The chain recombines TRBV7-3 with TRBJ2-1; D is perhaps TRBD2 (6 bases). The germline gives CDR1 SGHTA, CDR2 FQGTGA. The CDR3 extends over 17 amino acids. With 3 bases removed from V and 0 bases from J, the gap between germline ends came to 15 bases. CDR3 amino acids: CASSFLPREGSYNEQFF. The CDR3 nucleotides are TGTGCCAGCAGCTTTCTTCCGCGGGAAGGCTCCTACAATGAGCAGTTCTTC.

The chain employs TRBV7-9 and TRBJ1-4, with D perhaps matching TRBD1 (5 bases). V gave up 0 bases and J gave up 7 bases, with 12 bases separating them. There are 15 residues in the CDR3. CDR1 is SEHNR and CDR2 is FQNEAQ in the germline V gene (reference sequence). CDR3 in amino acids: CASSLALSRGEKLFF. The DNA of the CDR3 is TGTGCCAGCAGCTTAGCGCTGAGTAGGGGTGAAAAACTGTTTTTT.

This sequence joins TRBV5-4 and TRBJ2-3; a possible D gene is TRBD2 (5 bases). CDR3 length equals 14 residues. Germline V gives CDR1 SGHNT, CDR2 YYREEE (reference sequence). Trimming took 6 bases from V and 4 from J, leaving 15 bases between them. CDR3 sequence reads: CASTTAYGADTQYF. CDR3 nucleotide sequence: TGTGCCAGCACCACGGCATACGGGGCAGATACGCAGTATTTT.

The J gene is TRBJ1-3, the V gene TRBV6-6; the match to TRBD1 covers 11 bases. Germline lookup yields CDR1 MNHNY and CDR2 SVGAGI (reference sequence). The CDR3 is 14 amino acids. Trimming took 10 bases from V and 4 from J; bases not matched to a gene: 6. CDR3 nucleotides: TGTGCCATCGGAAGGACAGGGGGCGGAAACACCATATATTTT. This sequence encodes CAIGRTGGGNTIYF.

The gene calls are TRBV6-1 and TRBJ2-2, with 9 bases aligning to TRBD2. With V trimmed by 4 bases and J by 0 bases, 3 bases remained unmatched. The V gene's germline CDR1 is MNHNS and CDR2 SASEGT. The CDR3 consists of 16 residues. The CDR3 DNA sequence: TGTGCCAGCAGTGCGACTAGCGGATCGAACACCGGGGAGCTGTTTTTT. Translation: CASSATSGSNTGELFF.

The chain uses TRBV28 and TRBJ1-4; no clear D gene. The CDR3 sequence is 13 residues long. Germline V gene sequence: CDR1 MDHEN, CDR2 SYDVKM. Trimming stripped 6 bases from V and 0 bases from J, with 5 bases between. The CDR3 sequence: CASRGSTNEKLFF. CDR3 sequence (DNA): TGTGCCAGCAGGGGGTCAACTAATGAAAAACTGTTTTTT. Full variable domain (rest looked up from reference TRBV28 and TRBJ1-4): DVKVTQSSRYLVKRTGEKVFLECVQDMDHENMFWYRQDPGLGLRLIYFSYDVKMKEKGDIPEGYSVSREKKERFSLILESASTNQTSMYLCASRGSTNEKLFFGSGTQLSVL.

The chain recombines TRBV27 with TRBJ1-1, with D perhaps TRBD1 (5 bases). The germline V gene encodes CDR1 MNHEY and CDR2 SMNVEV (reference sequence). V dropped 3 bases and J dropped 6 bases, with 20 bases sitting between them. The CDR3 is 16 amino acids. Here the CDR3 reads CASSFRGPLLVAEAFF. Written as DNA, the CDR3 is TGTGCCAGCAGTTTCCGGGGCCCACTTCTTGTCGCTGAAGCTTTCTTT.

The chain carries TRBV10-3 and TRBJ2-5; no reliable D call. Germline V gene data show CDR1 as ENHRY and CDR2 as SYGVKD. The CDR3 loop spans 13 amino acids. The germline V and J ends were trimmed by 0 bases and 2 bases, with 4 bases remaining between them. The CDR3 protein is CAISESTQETQYF. In nucleotides, the CDR3 is TGTGCCATCAGTGAGTCGACACAAGAGACCCAGTACTTC.

The chain couples TRBV6-1 to TRBJ2-7; D might be TRBD1 or TRBD2, each matching 5 bases. V lost 0 bases and J lost 0, with 18 bases in between. CDR1 MNHNS and CDR2 SASEGT come from the germline V gene. The CDR3 contains 18 residues. CDR3 sequence: CASSEALIWGFPSYEQYF. CDR3 DNA sequence: TGTGCCAGCAGTGAAGCCCTTATATGGGGGTTCCCCTCCTACGAGCAGTACTTC.

This clone has only one observation. This chain joins TRBV4-1 and TRBJ1-2; 10 bases match TRBD1. CDR3 length: 15 amino acids. V shed 6 bases and J 4 bases; nucleotides not matched to a gene: 8. Germline V gene lookup returns CDR1 MGHRA and CDR2 YSYEKL. The CDR3 region is CASRPTGQGIYGYTF. The CDR3 nucleotides are TGCGCCAGCAGACCAACGGGACAGGGGATCTATGGCTACACCTTC.